This T cell receptor (beta chain) was identified in a study of blood T cell repertoires in COVID-19. Study in general: The United States, Italy and Spain supplied acute and convalescent COVID-19 samples. T cells, B-cell-depleted T cells, or PBMCs provided the cDNA or gDNA that served as material.

Recruited during active infection, patients (from Seattle) were subsequently followed longitudinally. This CDR3 comprises 16 residues. The V gene's germline CDR1 is LNHDA and CDR2 SQIVND (reference sequence). Trimming removed 6 bases from V and 3 bases from J, with 18 bases in between. The authors' processing: From reference gene primer amplification, estimates of nucleated cell counts were derived. Method: immunoSEQ multiplex PCR; TCRdb's copy keeps in-frame clones and lacks some. D and trimming come from the DNA, and the V and J calls and clone size come from that table. The repertoire holds 150,000 or so clones, with 70% to 90% as singletons. In this sample, this clone turned up a few times.

The chain has TRBV19 and TRBJ1-5; D not certain. Sequenced material: peripheral blood. This clonotype was sampled from a man in his fifties or sixties with COVID-19, enrolled during active disease. This chain's CDR3 is CASSSLTRGNNQPQHF. The DNA of the CDR3 is TGTGCCAGTAGCAGCCTTACACGCGGAAACAATCAGCCCCAGCATTTT.